The T cell receptor (beta chain) described here comes from a study of molecular identifiers for immune sequencing clone quantification. Overall study: Five portions were made in replicates from RNA of roughly 20,000 or 100,000 naive CD8 cells, and four underwent sequencing.

This clonotype was observed a handful of times. The antigen is undetermined. Library preparation followed earlier protocols using designated TCR primers. TCRdb analysed the PCR reads with MiXCR anew, one entry per CDR3 protein. The sample carries around 300,000 distinct CDR3 sequences, roughly 24% recorded once. Study-wide findings and caveats: Over 97% of effector molecules, yet under 1% of naive-cell molecules, were held by clones above 20 RNA copies.

The ends lost 4 bases at V and 2 bases at J; junction bases unmatched: 9. The CDR3 totals 16 residues. Germline CDR1 LGHDT, CDR2 YNNKEL (reference sequence). The chain joins TRBV3-1 to TRBJ2-7; 9 positions match TRBD2. This clonotype was obtained from a human donor in good health. Some libraries in this study had Jurkat cell RNA spiked in. Sequenced material: naive CD8+ T cells from blood, with Jurkat cell RNA spiked in. Regarding subset: FACS-sorted CD8+CD4-CCR7+CD45RA+ naive T cells. The CDR3: CASSPQTSGLAYEQYF. The CDR3 nucleotides are TGTGCCAGCAGCCCACAGACTAGCGGTCTGGCCTACGAGCAGTACTTC.